This entry lists 10 T cell receptor beta chains sequenced from one sample in a study of blood T cell repertoires in COVID-19. This table comes from immunoSEQ multiplex PCR, and its TCRdb copy is limited to in-frame clones, with some not included. This sample has more than 300,000 clones, with roughly 89% found just once. The source material was peripheral blood. Receptors originate from a woman aged 30 to 39 with COVID-19, enrolled during active disease.

This rearrangement joins TRBV5-4 to TRBJ1-6; D perhaps matches TRBD1 (5 bases). The CDR3 is made up of 15 amino acids. Germline V gene lookup returns CDR1 SGHNT and CDR2 YYREEE (reference sequence). V was pared by 4 bases and J by 6 bases, with 14 bases between. The CDR3 sequence is CASSMDIQPNSPLHF. The CDR3, as DNA: TGTGCCAGCAGCATGGACATCCAACCTAATTCACCCCTCCACTTT.

The V gene is TRBV5-1, the J gene TRBJ2-7; 10 bases agree with TRBD1. Germline CDR1 SGHRS, CDR2 YFSETQ. CDR3 size: 15 residues. The V segment lost 4 bases and the J segment 3 bases; nucleotides outside the gene matches: 7. The CDR3 loop is CASSPERTGGYEQYF. In DNA, the CDR3 is TGCGCCAGCAGCCCCGAGCGGACAGGGGGCTACGAGCAGTACTTC.

The chain links TRBV5-1 to TRBJ2-7; TRBD1 matches at 7 bases. V lost 3 bases and J lost 0; bases outside the gene matches: 9. Germline V gene sequence: CDR1 SGHRS, CDR2 YFSETQ. The CDR3 sequence is 16 residues long. This CDR3 is CASSWTGTDYSYEQYF. The CDR3, as DNA: TGCGCCAGCAGCTGGACCGGGACAGATTACTCCTACGAGCAGTACTTC.

The chain is built from TRBV7-6 and TRBJ2-1; maybe TRBD2 (7 bases). CDR3 size: 15 residues. V was cut by 1 base and J by 7 bases, with 14 bases left in between. Per the germline V gene, CDR1 is SGHVS and CDR2 is FNYEAQ. In DNA form, the CDR3 reads TGTGCCAGCAGCTTAGGGGGGGGCGCTTATAATGAGCAGTTCTTC. Encoded protein: CASSLGGGAYNEQFF.

This clone was seen a single time. The CDR3 DNA is TGTGCCAGCATGGGACAGGGCGAAGCTTTCTTT. Encoded protein: CASMGQGEAFF. The chain links TRBV2 to TRBJ1-1; 9 bases match TRBD1. Germline V gives CDR1 SNHLY, CDR2 FYNNEI. The V segment lost 7 bases and the J segment 8 bases; nucleotides outside the gene matches: 2. CDR3 length equals 11 residues.

CDR3 sequence (DNA): TGTGCCAGTAGTTCGGAGACAGGGGGCGTCTCTGAAGCTTTCTTT. Protein product: CASSSETGGVSEAFF. V gene TRBV19 combines with J gene TRBJ1-1; 10 nucleotides align to TRBD1. V shed 5 bases and J 6 bases; nucleotides not matched to a gene: 9. This CDR3 spans 15 amino acids. CDR1 LNHDA and CDR2 SQIVND come from the germline V gene (reference sequence).

The V call is TRBV3-1 (or the pseudogene TRBV3-2), the J call TRBJ2-5; perhaps TRBD1 as D (6 bases). The length of the CDR3 is 14 residues. Germline assignment: CDR1 LGHDT and CDR2 YNNKEL (reference sequence). Trimming took off 0 bases at V and 5 bases at J, with 10 bases between the two ends. CDR3 in DNA: TGTGCCAGCAGCCAAGAGCCAGGGGAGGAGACCCAGTACTTC. This gives the protein CASSQEPGEETQYF.

The rearrangement uses TRBV28 and TRBJ1-1; a possible D gene is TRBD1 (5 bases). The CDR3 extends over 15 amino acids. With 11 bases removed from V and 11 bases from J, the gap between germline ends came to 30 bases. The germline V gene has CDR1 MDHEN and CDR2 SYDVKM. The CDR3 sequence is CAGGSGSTGTDRAFF. DNA of the CDR3: TGTGCCGGTGGGTCCGGTTCTACAGGAACCGATCGGGCTTTCTTT.

This rearrangement joins TRBV13 to TRBJ2-5; 7 bases line up with TRBD1. The J segment lost 3 bases and the V segment lost 4 bases, leaving 11 bases of the junction unmatched. Germline CDR1 and CDR2: PRHDT and FYEKMQ (reference sequence). CDR3 length equals 16 residues. This CDR3 is CASSSYQTGSEETQYF. The CDR3, as DNA: TGTGCCAGCAGCTCATATCAGACAGGGTCGGAAGAGACCCAGTACTTC.

Notes on this clone: Other DNA sequences in this sample translate to the same CDR3. The chain links TRBV6-5 to TRBJ1-2; maybe TRBD1 (5 bases). This CDR3 region has 14 residues. Germline CDR1 is MNHEY and CDR2 is SVGAGI. Trimming left V 0 bases short and J 4 bases short, with 9 bases between. The CDR3 region has the DNA TGTGCCAGCAGTTACTCGGGGGGTGGCTATGGCTACACCTTC. Its translation is CASSYSGGGYGYTF.